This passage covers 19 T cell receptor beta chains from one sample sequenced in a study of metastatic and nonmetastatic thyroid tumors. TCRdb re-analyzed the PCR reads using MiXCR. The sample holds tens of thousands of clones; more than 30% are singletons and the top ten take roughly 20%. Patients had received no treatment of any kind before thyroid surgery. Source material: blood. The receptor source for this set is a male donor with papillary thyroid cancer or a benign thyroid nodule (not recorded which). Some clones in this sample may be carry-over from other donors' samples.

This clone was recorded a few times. The CDR3, as DNA: TGTGCCAGCGCCACCCCGGGACAGCCAAACTATGGCTACACCTTC. Its translation: CASATPGQPNYGYTF. The chain joins TRBV6-2 or TRBV6-3 to TRBJ1-2, with 7 bases fitting TRBD1. Germline V gene sequence: CDR1 MNHEY, CDR2 SVGEGT. The CDR3 consists of 15 residues. V was pared by 8 bases and J by 2 bases, with 11 bases of the junction left unmatched.

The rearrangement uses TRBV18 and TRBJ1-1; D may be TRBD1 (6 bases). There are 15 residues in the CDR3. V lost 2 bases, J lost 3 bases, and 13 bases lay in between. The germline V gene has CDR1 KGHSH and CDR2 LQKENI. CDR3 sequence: CASSPLQGIDTEAFF. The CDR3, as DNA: TGTGCCAGCTCACCATTACAGGGAATTGACACTGAAGCTTTCTTT.

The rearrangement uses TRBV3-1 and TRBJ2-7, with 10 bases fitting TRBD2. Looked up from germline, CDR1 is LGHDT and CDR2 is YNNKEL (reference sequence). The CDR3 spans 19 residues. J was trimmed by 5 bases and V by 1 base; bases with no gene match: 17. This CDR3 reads CASSQAKWGGASGSHEQYF. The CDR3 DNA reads TGTGCCAGCAGCCAAGCCAAGTGGGGGGGGGCTAGCGGGAGCCACGAGCAGTACTTC.

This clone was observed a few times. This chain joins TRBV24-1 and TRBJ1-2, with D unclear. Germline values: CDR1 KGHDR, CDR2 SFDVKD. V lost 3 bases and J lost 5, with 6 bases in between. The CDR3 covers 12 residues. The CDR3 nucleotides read TGTGCCACCAGTGATCTGGATTATGGCTACACCTTC. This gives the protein CATSDLDYGYTF.

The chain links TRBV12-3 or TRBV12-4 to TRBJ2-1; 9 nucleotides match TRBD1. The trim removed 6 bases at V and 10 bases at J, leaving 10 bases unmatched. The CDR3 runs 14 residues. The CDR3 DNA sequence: TGTGCCAGCAGCTCTACGGGACAGGGCGACGAGCAGTTCTTC. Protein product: CASSSTGQGDEQFF.

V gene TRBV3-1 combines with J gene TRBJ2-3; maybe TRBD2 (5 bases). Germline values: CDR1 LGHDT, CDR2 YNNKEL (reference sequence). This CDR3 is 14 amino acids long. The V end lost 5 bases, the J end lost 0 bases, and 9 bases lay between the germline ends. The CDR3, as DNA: TGTGCCAGCAGCTTAGCGTCTAGCACAGATACGCAGTATTTT. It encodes CASSLASSTDTQYF.

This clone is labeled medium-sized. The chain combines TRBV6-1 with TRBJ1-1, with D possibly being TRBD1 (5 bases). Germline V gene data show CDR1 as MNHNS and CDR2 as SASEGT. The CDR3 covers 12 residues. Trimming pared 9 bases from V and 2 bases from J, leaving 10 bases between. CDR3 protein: CASNGGNTEAFF. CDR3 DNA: TGTGCCAGTAATGGGGGAAACACTGAAGCTTTCTTT.

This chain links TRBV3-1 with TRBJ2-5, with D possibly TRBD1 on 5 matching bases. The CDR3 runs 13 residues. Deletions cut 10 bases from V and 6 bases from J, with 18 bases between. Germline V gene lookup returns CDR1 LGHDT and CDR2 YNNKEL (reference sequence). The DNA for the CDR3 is TGTGCCATCTCTTCAGGGTTACGGCAGACCCAGTACTTC. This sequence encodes CAISSGLRQTQYF.

CDR3 protein: CSASRQREVVYEQFF. CDR3 sequence (DNA): TGCAGTGCTAGCCGTCAGCGGGAGGTGGTATATGAGCAGTTCTTC. The chain employs TRBV20-1 and TRBJ2-1; the match to TRBD2 covers 9 bases. The CDR3 covers 15 residues. CDR1 is DFQATT, CDR2 SNEGSKA, per germline (reference sequence). The V gene end was trimmed by 3 bases and the J gene end by 8 bases; junction bases not matched to a gene: 11.

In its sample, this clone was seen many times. For the CDR3, the DNA is TGTGCCAGCAGCTTAACAGGGCTTAGAGGTGAAAAACTGTTTTTT. This codes for CASSLTGLRGEKLFF. This chain links TRBV7-2 with TRBJ1-4; D perhaps matches TRBD1 (6 bases). CDR1 SGHTA and CDR2 FQGNSA come from the germline V gene. The length of the CDR3 is 15 residues. The V gene lost 2 bases and the J gene lost 7 bases, with 14 bases spanning the gap. The complete variable domain, with remaining parts taken from reference TRBV7-2 and TRBJ1-4, reads GAGVSQSPSNKVTEKGKDVELRCDPISGHTALYWYRQSLGQGLEFLIYFQGNSAPDKSGLPSDRFSAERTGGSVSTLTIQRTQQEDSAVYLCASSLTGLRGEKLFFGSGTQLSVL.

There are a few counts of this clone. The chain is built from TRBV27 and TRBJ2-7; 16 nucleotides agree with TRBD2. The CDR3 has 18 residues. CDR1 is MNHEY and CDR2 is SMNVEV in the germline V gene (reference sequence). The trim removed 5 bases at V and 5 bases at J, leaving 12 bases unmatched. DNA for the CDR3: TGTGCCAGCAGTCCACTCCCCGGTGGGACTAGCGGGAGGGACGAGCAGTACTTC. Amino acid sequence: CASSPLPGGTSGRDEQYF.

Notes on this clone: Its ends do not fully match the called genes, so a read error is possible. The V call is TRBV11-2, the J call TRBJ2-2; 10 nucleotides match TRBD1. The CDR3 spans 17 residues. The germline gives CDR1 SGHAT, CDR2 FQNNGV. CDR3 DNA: TGTGCCAGCCGAGAGTGGACAGGGGGGATTAACACCGGGGAACTGTTTTTT. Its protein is CASREWTGGINTGELFF.

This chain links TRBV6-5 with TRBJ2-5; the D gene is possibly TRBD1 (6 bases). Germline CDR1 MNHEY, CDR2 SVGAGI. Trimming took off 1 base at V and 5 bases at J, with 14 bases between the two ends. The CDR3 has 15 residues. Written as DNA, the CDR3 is TGTGCCAGCAGTTACTTTACAGGGCTTGGGGAGACCCAGTACTTC. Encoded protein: CASSYFTGLGETQYF.

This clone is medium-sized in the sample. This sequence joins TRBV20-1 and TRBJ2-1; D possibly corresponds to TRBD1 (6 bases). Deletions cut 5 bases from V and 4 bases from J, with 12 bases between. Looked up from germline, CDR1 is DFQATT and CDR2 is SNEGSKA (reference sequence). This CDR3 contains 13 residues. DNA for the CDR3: TGCAGTGCTGTGACAGGAACATACAATGAGCAGTTCTTC. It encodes CSAVTGTYNEQFF.

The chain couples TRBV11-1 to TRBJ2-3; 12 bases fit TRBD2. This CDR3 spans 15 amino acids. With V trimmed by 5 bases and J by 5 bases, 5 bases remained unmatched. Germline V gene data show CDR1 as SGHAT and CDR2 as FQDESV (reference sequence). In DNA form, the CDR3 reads TGTGCCAGCAGCGCCGGGACTAGCGGGCGAGATACGCAGTATTTT. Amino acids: CASSAGTSGRDTQYF.

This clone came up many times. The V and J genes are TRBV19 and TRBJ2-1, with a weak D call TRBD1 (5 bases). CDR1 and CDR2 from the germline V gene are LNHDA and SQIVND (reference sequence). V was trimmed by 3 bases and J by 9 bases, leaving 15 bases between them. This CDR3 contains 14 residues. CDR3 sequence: CASSINHWGGEQFF. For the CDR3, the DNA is TGTGCCAGTAGTATTAATCACTGGGGCGGTGAGCAGTTCTTC.

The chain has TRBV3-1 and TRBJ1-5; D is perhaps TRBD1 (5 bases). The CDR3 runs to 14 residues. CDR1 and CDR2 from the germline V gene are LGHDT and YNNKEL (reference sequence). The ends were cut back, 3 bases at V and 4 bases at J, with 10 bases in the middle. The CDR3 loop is CASSHQGLNQPQHF. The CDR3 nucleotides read TGTGCCAGCAGCCACCAGGGCCTTAATCAGCCCCAGCATTTT.

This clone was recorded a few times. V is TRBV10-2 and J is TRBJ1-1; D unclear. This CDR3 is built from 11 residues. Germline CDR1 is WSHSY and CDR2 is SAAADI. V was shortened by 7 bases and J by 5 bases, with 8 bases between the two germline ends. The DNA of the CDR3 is TGCGCCAGCAAGGGTGGGACTGAAGCTTTCTTT. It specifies CASKGGTEAFF.

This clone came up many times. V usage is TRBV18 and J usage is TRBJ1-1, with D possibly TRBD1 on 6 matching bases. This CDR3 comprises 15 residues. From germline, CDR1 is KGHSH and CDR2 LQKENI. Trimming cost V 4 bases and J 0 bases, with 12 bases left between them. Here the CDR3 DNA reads TGTGCCAGCTCACTGACGAACAGGGTGAACACTGAAGCTTTCTTT. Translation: CASSLTNRVNTEAFF.